A single TCR beta chain is shown here with its context. Its antigen is unknown. The length of the CDR3 is 15 residues. Germline V gene lookup returns CDR1 PRHDT and CDR2 FYEKMQ (reference sequence). V was cut by 3 bases and J by 2 bases, with 11 bases left in between. Libraries were prepared by immunoSEQ multiplex PCR; TCRdb keeps only in-frame clonotypes and omits some of them. The sample shows 20,000 to 25,000 clones, roughly 84% of them seen only once. This sample stems from a study of T cells in localized non-small cell lung cancer. Overall study findings and caveats: Among the tissues sampled, uninvolved adjacent lung had the highest T cell clonality, above tumor.

The rearrangement links TRBV13 to TRBJ2-1, with D perhaps matching TRBD2 (5 bases). The sample in question was peripheral blood, obtained before any cancer treatment. The TCR was taken from a man aged 35 to 69 with stage I lung adenocarcinoma. CDR3 sequence reads: CASSFGGSAYNEQFF. CDR3 sequence (DNA): TGTGCCAGCAGCTTCGGAGGTTCAGCCTACAATGAGCAGTTCTTC.